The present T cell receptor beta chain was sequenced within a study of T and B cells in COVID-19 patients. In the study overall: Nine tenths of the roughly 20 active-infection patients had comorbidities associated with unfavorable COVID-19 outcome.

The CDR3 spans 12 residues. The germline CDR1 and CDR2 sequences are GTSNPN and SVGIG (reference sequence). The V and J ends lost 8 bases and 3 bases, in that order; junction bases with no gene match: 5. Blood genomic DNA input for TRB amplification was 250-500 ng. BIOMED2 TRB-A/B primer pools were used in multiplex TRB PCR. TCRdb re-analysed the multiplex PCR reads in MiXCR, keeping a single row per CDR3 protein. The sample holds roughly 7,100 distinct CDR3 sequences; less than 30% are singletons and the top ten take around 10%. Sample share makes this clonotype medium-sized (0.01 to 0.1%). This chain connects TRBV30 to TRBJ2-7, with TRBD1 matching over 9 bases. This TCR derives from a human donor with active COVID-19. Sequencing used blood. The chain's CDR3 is CAGTTGGYEQYF. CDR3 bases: TGTGCCGGAACGACAGGGGGCTACGAGCAGTACTTC.